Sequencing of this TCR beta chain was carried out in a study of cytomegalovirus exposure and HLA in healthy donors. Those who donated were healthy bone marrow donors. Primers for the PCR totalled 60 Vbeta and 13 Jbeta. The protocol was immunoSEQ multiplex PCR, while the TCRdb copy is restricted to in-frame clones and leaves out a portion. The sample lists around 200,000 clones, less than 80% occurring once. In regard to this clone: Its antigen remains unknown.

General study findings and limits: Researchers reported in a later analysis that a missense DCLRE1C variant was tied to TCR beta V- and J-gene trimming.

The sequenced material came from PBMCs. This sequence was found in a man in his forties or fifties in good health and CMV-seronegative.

CDR3 region: CASSLGGQWLQETQYF. Here the CDR3 DNA reads TGTGCCAGCAGCTTGGGGGGACAGTGGCTCCAAGAGACCCAGTACTTC. The chain employs TRBV5-4 and TRBJ2-5, with TRBD1 matching over 7 bases. CDR1 is SGHNT and CDR2 is YYREEE in the germline V gene (reference sequence). Losses at the gene ends were 0 bases for V and 1 base for J; bases not matched to a gene: 6. The CDR3 consists of 16 residues.